This paragraph covers one T cell receptor beta chain sequence. The assay was immunoSEQ multiplex PCR, and TCRdb's table has in-frame clones only and misses some. Of about 56,000 clones listed, about 85% are singletons. The data derive from a study of PD-L1 blockade in urothelial cancer. Documented time point: pretreatment peripheral blood. Trimming left V 10 bases short and J 4 bases short, with 17 bases between. Germline values: CDR1 LNHDA, CDR2 SQIVND (reference sequence). The CDR3 loop spans 14 amino acids. The TCR sequence derives from a man aged 65 to 85 with urothelial cancer. The V gene is TRBV19, the J gene TRBJ1-3, with a tentative D call TRBD1 (6 bases). The specimen was PBMCs, collected around atezolizumab (anti-PD-L1) treatment. CDR3 region: CATSTGLRGNTIYF. DNA of the CDR3: TGTGCCACCAGCACAGGGTTGAGGGGAAACACCATATATTTT.